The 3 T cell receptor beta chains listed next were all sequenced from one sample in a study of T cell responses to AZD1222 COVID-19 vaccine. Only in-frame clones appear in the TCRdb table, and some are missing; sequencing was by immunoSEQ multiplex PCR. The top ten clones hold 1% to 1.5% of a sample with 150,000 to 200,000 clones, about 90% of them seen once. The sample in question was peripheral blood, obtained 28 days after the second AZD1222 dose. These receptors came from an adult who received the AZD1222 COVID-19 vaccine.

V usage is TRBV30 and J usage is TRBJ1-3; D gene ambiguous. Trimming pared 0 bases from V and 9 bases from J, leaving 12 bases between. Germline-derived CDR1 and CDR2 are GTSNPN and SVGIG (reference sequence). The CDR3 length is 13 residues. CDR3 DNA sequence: TGTGCCTGGAGTGTAATAGGCCGGGGCACCATATATTTT. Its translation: CAWSVIGRGTIYF.

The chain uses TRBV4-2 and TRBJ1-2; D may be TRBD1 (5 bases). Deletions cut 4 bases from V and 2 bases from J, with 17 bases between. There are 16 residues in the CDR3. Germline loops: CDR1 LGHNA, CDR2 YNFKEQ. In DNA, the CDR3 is TGTGCCAGCAGCCCAGGGAAGGTCAGCTTAAACTATGGCTACACCTTC. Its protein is CASSPGKVSLNYGYTF.

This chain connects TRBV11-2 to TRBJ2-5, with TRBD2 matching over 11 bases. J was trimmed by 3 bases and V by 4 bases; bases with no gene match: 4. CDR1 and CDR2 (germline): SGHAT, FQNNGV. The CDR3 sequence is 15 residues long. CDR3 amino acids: CASSSGTSGKETQYF. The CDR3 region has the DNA TGTGCCAGCAGCTCCGGGACTAGCGGAAAAGAGACCCAGTACTTC. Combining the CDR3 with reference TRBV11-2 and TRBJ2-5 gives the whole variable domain EAGVAQSPRYKIIEKRQSVAFWCNPISGHATLYWYQQILGQGPKLLIQFQNNGVVDDSQLPKDRFSAERLKGVDSTLKIQPAKLEDSAVYLCASSSGTSGKETQYFGPGTRLLVL.